This T cell receptor (beta chain) was identified in a study of cytotoxic CD8 clonotypes in ibrutinib-treated CLL. A word on this clone: Its antigen is unidentified.

The CDR3 runs to 14 residues. CDR1 GTSNPN and CDR2 SVGIG come from the germline V gene (reference sequence). Trimming at V came to 0 bases and at J to 7 bases, leaving 7 bases not matched to a gene. General study points: Sampling times (in sustained-remission versus progressing patients) were not the same. Under treatment, the uncommon public clonotypes either contracted or remained stable.

Repertoires were generated with immunoSEQ multiplex PCR, while TCRdb's copy carries only in-frame clones and drops some. The table lists more than 110,000 clones, about 70% of them singletons. The material sequenced was PBMCs, taken after 24 months of ibrutinib treatment. The gene calls are TRBV30 and TRBJ1-2, with TRBD1 matching over 8 bases. This sequence originates from a human donor with chronic lymphocytic leukemia. CDR3 coding DNA: TGTGCCTGGAGTGTAGTGGCAGGGGGCGTTGGCTACACCTTC. Translation: CAWSVVAGGVGYTF.